Listed below are T cell receptor beta chains from one sample, sequenced in a study of blood T cells in healthy people across ages. Each CDR3 protein is one row after TCRdb ran MiXCR on the 5' RACE reads. The sample has around 800,000 distinct CDR3 sequences; around two thirds are singletons. The sample taken for sequencing was blood. The receptor set was obtained from a man between 25 and 39 years old in good health. Each CDR3 is given with its conserved first and last residue. D genes are given only for firm matches. Size values are once, few and many counts, or a class for expanded clones, and some rows have none.

abundance	d_gene	v_gene	j_gene	CDR3nt	CDR3aa
.	TRBD2	TRBV20-1	TRBJ2-5	TGCAGTGCTAGAGATCCCTATGGGGCGGGGGATCAAGAGACCCAGTACTTC	CSARDPYGAGDQETQYF
.	TRBD1	TRBV24-1	TRBJ2-3	TGTGCCACGAGATCCTCGACAGGGGCCACAGATACGCAGTATTTT	CATRSSTGATDTQYF
.	.	TRBV4-3	TRBJ1-5	TGCGCCAGCAGCCAAGAGATAGTAACTCACGCAATTCAGCCCCAGCATTTT	CASSQEIVTHAIQPQHF
once	.	TRBV2	TRBJ2-6	TGTGCCAGCAGACAGACAGTCTTTGGGGCCAACGTCCTGACTTTC	CASRQTVFGANVLTF
few	.	TRBV12-3/TRBV12-4	TRBJ1-4	TGTGCCAGCAGTCTAGGTAGTCCCCGACAAGCTAATGAAAAACTGTTTTTT	CASSLGSPRQANEKLFF
few	TRBD1	TRBV6-5	TRBJ2-5	TGTGCCAGCAGCCTCTTCTCCAGGGGGCGAGAGACCCAGTACTTC	CASSLFSRGRETQYF
once	TRBD1	TRBV11-2	TRBJ2-5	TGTGCCAGCAGACGCTGGGGACAGGGGGCGCTTGAGCAGTACTTC	CASRRWGQGALEQYF
.	TRBD1	TRBV7-2	TRBJ2-5	TGTGCCAGCAGCAATAAACCGGGACAGGGGACGACCCAGTACTTC	CASSNKPGQGTTQYF
few	TRBD2	TRBV4-2	TRBJ2-7	TGTGCCAGCAGCCAAGATGCGGGGGTAAGCTACGAGCAGTACTTC	CASSQDAGVSYEQYF
.	.	TRBV18	TRBJ2-1	TGTGCCAGCTCGTGGACTAACGCTCGCTACAATGAGCAGTTCTTC	CASSWTNARYNEQFF
.	.	TRBV20-1	TRBJ2-5	TGCAGTGCTAGAGCCAAACCCAGGACCCAGTACTTC	CSARAKPRTQYF
.	TRBD2	TRBV20-1	TRBJ2-1	TGCAGTGCTAGAGATTTGCTAGCGGGGGTTAATGAGCAGTTCTTC	CSARDLLAGVNEQFF
.	.	TRBV12-3/TRBV12-4	TRBJ2-2	TGTGCCAGCGTCAGATATGGGGGCCAGAGCGGGGAGCTGTTTTTT	CASVRYGGQSGELFF